The 16 T cell receptor beta chains below were found in one sample sequenced in a study of T cell responses to AZD1222 COVID-19 vaccine. Only in-frame clones appear in the TCRdb table, and some are missing; sequencing was by immunoSEQ multiplex PCR. This table has about 97,000 clones, more than 85% appearing once. The sample was peripheral blood, taken on day 0 of AZD1222 vaccination. The receptors shown here come from an adult in good health.

This clone showed up just once. The genes are TRBV19 and TRBJ1-1; 7 bases align to TRBD1. Germline CDR1 is LNHDA and CDR2 is SQIVND (reference sequence). The CDR3 length is 14 residues. The V segment lost 6 bases and the J segment 0 bases; nucleotides outside the gene matches: 4. DNA of the CDR3: TGTGCCAGTAGACCAACAGGGGTGAACACTGAAGCTTTCTTT. Protein: CASRPTGVNTEAFF.

The chain has TRBV28 and TRBJ1-6, with 8 bases matching TRBD1. Germline V gene data show CDR1 as MDHEN and CDR2 as SYDVKM. V trimming: 6 bases; J trimming: 7 bases; junction bases outside the gene matches: 5. This CDR3 contains 14 residues. CDR3 loop: CASRVWTGNSPLHF. The DNA for the CDR3 is TGTGCCAGCAGGGTATGGACAGGGAATTCACCCCTCCACTTT.

V gene TRBV5-1 combines with J gene TRBJ2-2, with a tentative D call TRBD1 (7 bases). Per the germline V gene, CDR1 is SGHRS and CDR2 is YFSETQ. The V gene lost 5 bases and the J gene lost 6 bases, with 20 bases spanning the gap. CDR3 length equals 16 residues. In nucleotides, the CDR3 is TGCGCCAGCAGTTCCGGACAGGCCTGGGGGGCCGGGGAGCTGTTTTTT. Its protein is CASSSGQAWGAGELFF.

The chain uses TRBV6-5 and TRBJ1-1; 11 nucleotides align to TRBD1. The CDR3 contains 11 residues. Trimming removed 6 bases from V and 9 bases from J; junction bases left unmatched: 0. Germline V gives CDR1 MNHEY, CDR2 SVGAGI. For the CDR3, the DNA is TGTGCCAGCAGGGACAGGGGGCAAGCTTTCTTT. The encoded protein is CASRDRGQAFF.

The chain has TRBV28 and TRBJ1-2; the D gene is possibly TRBD1 (5 bases). CDR1 and CDR2 from the germline V gene are MDHEN and SYDVKM. The CDR3 runs to 16 residues. Trimming pared 0 bases from V and 1 base from J, leaving 12 bases between. The CDR3 region has the DNA TGTGCCAGCAGTTTATGGTTGGGGGGTGTTAACTATGGCTACACCTTC. It yields the protein CASSLWLGGVNYGYTF.

This clone was counted between two and nine times. J is TRBJ2-1 and V is TRBV7-8; D possibly corresponds to TRBD2 (5 bases). There are 16 residues in the CDR3. V lost 3 bases and J lost 3, with 15 bases in between. Germline lookup yields CDR1 SGHVS and CDR2 FQNEAQ. The CDR3 region is CASSFEAGGLYNEQFF. The CDR3 DNA follows: TGTGCCAGCAGCTTCGAGGCGGGTGGACTCTACAATGAGCAGTTCTTC.

The rearrangement links TRBV15 to TRBJ2-7; 13 nucleotides match TRBD2. The ends lost 0 bases at V and 1 base at J; junction bases unmatched: 6. The germline V gene encodes CDR1 LNHNV and CDR2 YYDKDF (reference sequence). This CDR3 spans 18 amino acids. The CDR3 DNA is TGTGCCACCAGCAGAGATGGGACTAGCGGGACGTGGTCCTACGAGCAGTACTTC. It specifies CATSRDGTSGTWSYEQYF.

V is TRBV4-1 and J is TRBJ1-1; D unresolved. The germline CDR1 and CDR2 sequences are MGHRA and YSYEKL. This CDR3 is built from 13 residues. Deletions cut 1 base from V and 1 base from J, with 4 bases between. The CDR3 here is CASSQGQNTEAFF. The DNA of the CDR3 is TGCGCCAGCAGCCAAGGCCAGAACACTGAAGCTTTCTTT.

This clone has only one observation. The chain couples TRBV25-1 to TRBJ2-5, with 8 nucleotides matching TRBD2. The germline V gene encodes CDR1 MGHDK and CDR2 SYGVNS. This CDR3 spans 16 amino acids. Unmatched junction bases numbered 12, after V lost 3 bases and J lost 6 bases. The CDR3 DNA sequence: TGTGCCAGCAGTGATCATCCAGCGAGCGGGAGACAGACCCAGTACTTC. It is translated as CASSDHPASGRQTQYF.

V and J are TRBV7-9 and TRBJ2-3, with 8 nucleotides matching TRBD1. The CDR3 extends over 15 amino acids. V lost 6 bases, J lost 3 bases, and 8 bases stayed unmatched. Germline values: CDR1 SEHNR, CDR2 FQNEAQ (reference sequence). The DNA for the CDR3 is TGTGCCAGCAGACTACGGACAGGGCTGACAGATACGCAGTATTTT. Translated: CASRLRTGLTDTQYF.

The rearrangement links TRBV5-1 to TRBJ1-6; the match to TRBD1 covers 9 bases. The ends lost 4 bases at V and 7 bases at J; junction bases unmatched: 6. Germline CDR1 SGHRS, CDR2 YFSETQ. The CDR3 has 15 amino acids. As DNA, the CDR3 is TGCGCCAGCAGCCCCGGACAGGGGTGGAATTCACCCCTCCACTTT. The encoded protein is CASSPGQGWNSPLHF.

V gene TRBV7-7 combines with J gene TRBJ2-5, with 7 bases aligning to TRBD1. The CDR3 is 15 amino acids. Germline CDR1 and CDR2: SSHAT and FNYEAQ (reference sequence). J lost 1 base, V lost 2 bases, and 4 bases had no gene match. CDR3 sequence (DNA): TGTGCCAGCAGCTTATTTTCAGGGGGCCAAGAGACCCAGTACTTC. This translates into CASSLFSGGQETQYF.

The chain couples TRBV7-9 to TRBJ1-1; D unresolved. V was trimmed by 1 base and J by 2 bases, leaving 8 bases between them. The CDR3 runs 14 residues. Per the germline V gene, CDR1 is SEHNR and CDR2 is FQNEAQ (reference sequence). The CDR3, as DNA: TGTGCCAGCAGCTTAGGTACAGTTAACACTGAAGCTTTCTTT. Translated: CASSLGTVNTEAFF.

The chain has TRBV12-5 and TRBJ2-5; 7 nucleotides match TRBD1. V shed 3 bases and J 3 bases; nucleotides not matched to a gene: 1. This CDR3 has 13 amino acids. Germline assignment: CDR1 LGHNT and CDR2 FRNRAP. The CDR3 region has the DNA TGTGCTAGTGGTTTTCAGGGGGAAGAGACCCAGTACTTC. It codes for CASGFQGEETQYF.

The V gene is TRBV6-5, the J gene TRBJ1-5; D is unresolved. This CDR3 is built from 15 residues. Germline V gene sequence: CDR1 MNHEY, CDR2 SVGAGI. Trimming removed 0 bases from V and 5 bases from J, with 11 bases in between. The DNA for the CDR3 is TGTGCCAGCAGTTACTCGGCGATGGTGGATCAGCCCCAGCATTTT. This codes for CASSYSAMVDQPQHF.

The genes are TRBV20-1 and TRBJ2-5; 7 bases line up with TRBD2. This CDR3 is built from 14 residues. Trimming took 3 bases from V and 1 from J; bases not matched to a gene: 5. Germline V gives CDR1 DFQATT, CDR2 SNEGSKA (reference sequence). CDR3 in DNA: TGCAGTGCTAGTAGAGCTAGCGGCCAAGAGACCCAGTACTTC. This sequence encodes CSASRASGQETQYF.